The 23 T cell receptor beta chains given below trace back to one sample, sequenced in a study of regulatory T cells in long-lasting Graves disease. Time point here: newly diagnosed GD, antithyroid drugs for less than 3 months. RNA isolated from PBMCs was used to make the TCR library. Arm-PCR of CDR3 regions and iRepertoire HTBI primers were the basis on which TCR beta libraries were built. TCRdb passed the multiplex PCR reads through MiXCR, listing each CDR3 protein once. The sample contains 620,000 or so distinct CDR3 sequences, about 15% of which appear only once. These data also featured in a second study, about T cells in Graves' hyperthyroidism and ophthalmopathy.

The sequencing used peripheral blood mononuclear cells (PBMCs), collected at new diagnosis, from a patient treated with antithyroid drugs. All receptors come from a woman in her twenties or thirties with Graves disease.

This clonotype was counted many times. The chain joins TRBV7-9 to TRBJ2-1, with D possibly called TRBD1 or TRBD2 (5 bases each). Per germline, CDR1 SEHNR and CDR2 FQNEAQ (reference sequence). Trimming cost V 3 bases and J 6 bases, with 12 bases left between them. This CDR3 region has 14 residues. CDR3: CASSFLGAANEQFF. The CDR3 DNA is TGTGCCAGCAGCTTCCTCGGGGCTGCCAATGAGCAGTTCTTC.

CDR3 in amino acids: CSARGVPSGQETQYF. DNA of the CDR3: TGCAGTGCTAGAGGGGTCCCTAGCGGGCAAGAGACCCAGTACTTC. The chain combines TRBV20-1 with TRBJ2-5; 8 bases are a match to TRBD2. There are 15 residues in the CDR3. Germline assignment: CDR1 DFQATT and CDR2 SNEGSKA (reference sequence). V lost 1 base to trimming and J lost 2 bases; unmatched junction nucleotides: 6.

This clonotype is a singleton in its sample. This chain links TRBV18 with TRBJ2-1, with a weak D call TRBD2 (5 bases). Trimming shortened V by 2 bases and J by 4 bases, and 12 bases separated the two germline ends. This CDR3 has 15 residues. The germline CDR1 and CDR2 sequences are KGHSH and LQKENI. Here the CDR3 DNA reads TGTGCCAGCTCACCAGGGAGCGGTAATTACAATGAGCAGTTCTTC. Amino acids: CASSPGSGNYNEQFF.

This clonotype was counted only a few times. V gene TRBV14 combines with J gene TRBJ2-1, with 10 bases fitting TRBD2. This CDR3 spans 16 amino acids. The V and J ends lost 3 bases and 0 bases, in that order; junction bases with no gene match: 2. Germline CDR1 reads SGHDN; CDR2 reads FVKESK. CDR3 nucleotides: TGTGCCAGCAGCCAGCTAGCGGGAGACTCCTACAATGAGCAGTTCTTC. This translates into CASSQLAGDSYNEQFF.

This clonotype was seen repeatedly, ten times or more. CDR3 sequence: CASSWARGDTQYF. In nucleotides, the CDR3 is TGTGCCAGCAGCTGGGCCCGTGGGGATACGCAGTATTTT. The V call is TRBV11-2, the J call TRBJ2-3; no reliable D call. The CDR3 is 13 residues long. Germline CDR1 is SGHAT and CDR2 is FQNNGV. Trimming removed 4 bases at V and 6 bases at J, with 11 bases between.

The chain has TRBV4-2 and TRBJ2-5, with 14 bases matching TRBD2. Per the germline V gene, CDR1 is LGHNA and CDR2 is YNFKEQ. V lost 4 bases to trimming and J lost 5 bases; unmatched junction nucleotides: 6. The CDR3 sequence is 16 residues long. In DNA, the CDR3 is TGTGCCAGCAGCCGTCGACTAGCGGGAGGGTTGGAGACCCAGTACTTC. This gives the protein CASSRRLAGGLETQYF.

This clonotype was counted at least ten times. The V and J genes are TRBV12-3 or TRBV12-4 and TRBJ2-3; D remains unclear. CDR3 length: 13 residues. Between the trimmed V and J ends, which lost 6 bases and 10 bases, there was a span of 17 bases. CDR3 DNA sequence: TGTGCCAGCAGCGATACAAGGTTTCCCGCGCAGTATTTT. Encoded protein: CASSDTRFPAQYF.

The CDR3 is CSAFTSGSGNEQYF. CDR3 DNA sequence: TGCAGTGCTTTCACTAGCGGGAGTGGCAACGAGCAGTACTTC. This chain links TRBV20-1 with TRBJ2-7; the match to TRBD2 covers 11 bases. Germline CDR1 DFQATT, CDR2 SNEGSKA (reference sequence). The CDR3 contains 14 residues. The trim removed 5 bases at V and 5 bases at J, leaving 8 bases unmatched.

DNA for the CDR3: TGTGCCAGCAGCTTCACCGGGACAGAGAAAAAACTGTTTTTT. It translates to CASSFTGTEKKLFF. The chain recombines TRBV7-6 with TRBJ1-4, with 7 nucleotides matching TRBD1. With V trimmed by 3 bases and J by 9 bases, 7 bases remained unmatched. Per germline, CDR1 SGHVS and CDR2 FNYEAQ. This CDR3 is 14 amino acids long.

This clonotype was counted ten times or more. The J gene is TRBJ2-2, the V gene TRBV6-2 or TRBV6-3, with D unclear. CDR3 length: 15 amino acids. In germline, CDR1 is MNHEY, CDR2 SVGEGT. The V end was cut by 2 bases, the J end by 3 bases, with 10 bases between. CDR3: CASSYNAVDTGELFF. CDR3 nucleotide sequence: TGTGCCAGCAGTTACAATGCGGTTGACACCGGGGAGCTGTTTTTT.

This clonotype was detected many times. The gene calls are TRBV10-2 and TRBJ2-5; no clear D gene. The CDR3 loop spans 13 amino acids. Per germline, CDR1 WSHSY and CDR2 SAAADI. V shed 6 bases and J shed 5 bases, with 13 bases lying between them. For the CDR3, the DNA is TGCGCCAGCAGAGGGCCAGGCTTGGAGACCCAGTACTTC. It codes for CASRGPGLETQYF.

With regard to this clonotype: Relative to the germline gene, one junction end is altered; a read error may explain this. The V call is TRBV30, the J call TRBJ2-2, with a weak D call TRBD2 (6 bases). CDR1 is GTSNPN, CDR2 SVGIG, per germline (reference sequence). The CDR3 sequence is 15 residues long. The CDR3 loop reads CAWSRGSGGTGELLF. Here the CDR3 DNA reads TGTGCCTGGAGCCGGGGCAGTGGCGGGACCGGGGAGCTGCTTTTT.

This clonotype came up a few times. The rearrangement uses TRBV3-1 and TRBJ2-5; perhaps TRBD2 as D (5 bases). This CDR3 is built from 15 residues. V was trimmed by 6 bases and J by 3 bases, leaving 17 bases between them. Germline V gives CDR1 LGHDT, CDR2 YNNKEL (reference sequence). This CDR3 is CASSENVGVEETQYF. The CDR3 nucleotides are TGTGCCAGCAGTGAGAACGTGGGAGTGGAAGAGACCCAGTACTTC.

This clonotype has a handful of counts. The rearrangement links TRBV6-1 to TRBJ2-1; 8 bases agree with TRBD2. The germline V gene encodes CDR1 MNHNS and CDR2 SASEGT. The trim removed 6 bases at V and 7 bases at J, leaving 5 bases unmatched. This CDR3 is built from 13 residues. The CDR3 spells CASRGTSGNEQFF. CDR3 nucleotides: TGTGCCAGCAGGGGGACTAGTGGTAATGAGCAGTTCTTC.

This clonotype was counted only a few times. The V call is TRBV20-1, the J call TRBJ2-7; TRBD2 aligns across 8 bases. Per the germline V gene, CDR1 is DFQATT and CDR2 is SNEGSKA (reference sequence). V lost 0 bases, J lost 3 bases, and 10 bases stayed unmatched. This CDR3 region has 16 residues. The CDR3 loop is CSARDWAGGSGYEQYF. CDR3 nucleotide sequence: TGCAGTGCTAGAGATTGGGCGGGAGGATCCGGCTACGAGCAGTACTTC.

Regarding this clonotype: Lacking the conserved final phenylalanine or tryptophan, this CDR3 likely reflects a read error. This chain joins TRBV27 and TRBJ1-2; no definite D call. The length of the CDR3 is 12 residues. Trimming pared 4 bases from V and 5 bases from J, leaving 8 bases between. Per germline, CDR1 MNHEY and CDR2 SMNVEV (reference sequence). CDR3 residues: CASSSSSYGYTS. The CDR3 DNA is TGTGCCAGCAGTTCCTCCAGTTATGGCTACACCTCC.

The V gene is TRBV20-1, the J gene TRBJ2-1; 10 bases agree with TRBD2. Trimming at V came to 4 bases and at J to 4 bases, leaving 7 bases not matched to a gene. The germline V gene has CDR1 DFQATT and CDR2 SNEGSKA (reference sequence). This CDR3 is built from 15 residues. The chain's CDR3 is CSATPSSGSYNEQFF. CDR3 sequence (DNA): TGCAGTGCTACACCTTCTAGCGGGAGTTACAATGAGCAGTTCTTC.

The chain is built from TRBV20-1 and TRBJ2-7; 13 nucleotides line up with TRBD2. The CDR3 extends over 15 amino acids. V lost 0 bases to trimming and J lost 5 bases; unmatched junction nucleotides: 4. The germline CDR1 and CDR2 sequences are DFQATT and SNEGSKA (reference sequence). CDR3 coding DNA: TGCAGTGCTAGAGACGGACTAGCGGGAGTGGACGAGCAGTACTTC. Protein: CSARDGLAGVDEQYF.

V and J are TRBV20-1 and TRBJ1-5, with TRBD1 matching 12 bases. The CDR3 runs to 16 residues. J gave up 7 bases and V 6 bases, and 13 bases lay outside the gene matches. Germline-derived CDR1 and CDR2 are DFQATT and SNEGSKA (reference sequence). The CDR3 nucleotides read TGCAGTGCCAGCGATTCCGGGACAGGGGGCGGCCAGCCCCAGCATTTT. Protein sequence: CSASDSGTGGGQPQHF.

This clonotype was detected only a few times. This chain's CDR3 is CASSWGGDYEQYF. The CDR3 bases are TGTGCCAGCAGCTGGGGCGGAGACTACGAGCAGTACTTC. The rearrangement joins TRBV7-6 to TRBJ2-7, with D perhaps TRBD1 (5 bases). V gave up 4 bases and J gave up 3 bases, with 10 bases separating them. Germline CDR1 is SGHVS and CDR2 is FNYEAQ. This CDR3 region has 13 residues.

The chain carries TRBV27 and TRBJ1-5; 9 bases fit TRBD1. From germline, CDR1 is MNHEY and CDR2 SMNVEV (reference sequence). The V gene end was trimmed by 5 bases and the J gene end by 4 bases; junction bases not matched to a gene: 9. This CDR3 has 16 residues. CDR3 DNA: TGTGCCAGCAGTCCAGGGCTCGGGACAGGGAATCAGCCCCAGCATTTT. As protein: CASSPGLGTGNQPQHF.

This clonotype was recorded a few times. The rearrangement uses TRBV11-2 and TRBJ2-7; 8 positions agree with TRBD2. This CDR3 contains 15 residues. Trimming took 6 bases from V and 4 from J; bases not matched to a gene: 11. The germline gives CDR1 SGHAT, CDR2 FQNNGV. CDR3 residues: CASRPGSGIIYEQYF. CDR3 bases: TGTGCCAGCAGACCCGGTAGCGGGATCATTTACGAGCAGTACTTC.

This clonotype was observed a few times. The V gene is TRBV13, the J gene TRBJ2-7, with 7 bases that match TRBD2. The germline V gene encodes CDR1 PRHDT and CDR2 FYEKMQ (reference sequence). Trimming took 0 bases from V and 2 from J; bases not matched to a gene: 4. CDR3 length equals 15 residues. The chain's CDR3 is CASSLGRTRTYEQYF. The DNA for the CDR3 is TGTGCCAGCAGCTTAGGTCGGACTAGAACCTACGAGCAGTACTTC.